The next 24 T cell receptor beta chains were all read from a single sample in a study of a mutant IDH1 vaccine in newly diagnosed glioma. The method was immunoSEQ multiplex PCR; TCRdb's version includes in-frame clones alone and lacks a portion of them. The sample shows some 120,000 clones, just under 80% of them seen only once. Time point noted: week 11, during vaccination. Vaccination comprised doses that each held 300 ug of mutant IDH1 20-mer peptide, plus topical imiquimod. These receptors' targets are unknown. The sequences come from PBMCs, collected from a glioma patient whose treatment included an IDH1 peptide vaccine. The receptors here all came from a man aged 35 to 55 with glioma.

The chain uses TRBV7-9 and TRBJ2-7; D not resolved. The V end was cut by 5 bases, the J end by 0 bases, with 8 bases between. In germline, CDR1 is SEHNR, CDR2 FQNEAQ (reference sequence). The CDR3 totals 13 residues. The CDR3 spells CASSQTSSYEQYF. In DNA, the CDR3 is TGTGCCAGCAGCCAAACGAGCTCCTACGAGCAGTACTTC.

This clone was picked up a small number of times. The genes are TRBV5-4 and TRBJ1-2, with D perhaps TRBD1 (5 bases). In germline, CDR1 is SGHNT, CDR2 YYREEE (reference sequence). V was pared by 4 bases and J by 4 bases, with 14 bases between. CDR3 length: 14 residues. The CDR3 reads CASSPAEGLYGYTF. The DNA for the CDR3 is TGTGCCAGCAGCCCGGCGGAGGGACTCTATGGCTACACCTTC.

This clone was recorded only once. DNA for the CDR3: TGTGCCAGCAGCTTGGAGTGGAGCACAGATACGCAGTATTTT. Translation gives CASSLEWSTDTQYF. The chain employs TRBV5-4 and TRBJ2-3; D ambiguous. The V end was cut by 0 bases, the J end by 0 bases, with 5 bases between. Germline CDR1 and CDR2: SGHNT and YYREEE (reference sequence). The CDR3 spans 14 residues.

This rearrangement joins TRBV5-1 to TRBJ2-7; D not resolved. The CDR3 is 14 amino acids. Deletions cut 0 bases from V and 2 bases from J, with 9 bases between. Germline CDR1 SGHRS, CDR2 YFSETQ. CDR3 protein: CASSLERPPYEQYF. The CDR3, as DNA: TGCGCCAGCAGCTTGGAACGTCCCCCCTACGAGCAGTACTTC.

This clone has only one observation. The chain employs TRBV19 and TRBJ2-7; 7 nucleotides align to TRBD2. CDR3 length equals 15 residues. J lost 0 bases, V lost 8 bases, and 10 bases had no gene match. Per germline, CDR1 LNHDA and CDR2 SQIVND (reference sequence). DNA of the CDR3: TGTGCCAGTCGGGAGGCCCCGACCAGCTCCTACGAGCAGTACTTC. Amino acids: CASREAPTSSYEQYF.

The chain combines TRBV30 with TRBJ2-7; 7 bases map to TRBD2. Unmatched junction bases numbered 16, after V lost 2 bases and J lost 3 bases. Germline V gives CDR1 GTSNPN, CDR2 SVGIG (reference sequence). This CDR3 is built from 17 residues. CDR3 in amino acids: CAWSQSGRASGFYEQYF. The CDR3 bases are TGTGCCTGGAGTCAATCCGGCCGGGCTAGCGGCTTCTACGAGCAGTACTTC. The full variable domain, with the rest looked up from reference TRBV30 and TRBJ2-7, is SQTIHQWPATLVQPVGSPLSLECTVEGTSNPNLYWYRQAAGRGLQLLFYSVGIGQISSEVPQNLSASRPQDRQFILSSKKLLLSDSGFYLCAWSQSGRASGFYEQYFGPGTRLTVT.

CDR3 bases: TGTGCCAGTAGTATCGTTGGGGGGCGCCAAGAGACCCAGTACTTC. Translated: CASSIVGGRQETQYF. The chain couples TRBV19 to TRBJ2-5, with D perhaps matching TRBD1 or TRBD2 (6 bases each). Trimming removed 3 bases from V and 1 base from J, with 12 bases in between. Looked up from germline, CDR1 is LNHDA and CDR2 is SQIVND (reference sequence). The CDR3 is 15 residues long. The variable domain in full, with the rest retrieved from reference TRBV19 and TRBJ2-5, is DGGITQSPKYLFRKEGQNVTLSCEQNLNHDAMYWYRQDPGQGLRLIYYSQIVNDFQKGDIAEGYSVSREKKESFPLTVTSAQKNPTAFYLCASSIVGGRQETQYFGPGTRLLVL.

The J gene is TRBJ1-1, the V gene TRBV9; no clear D gene. Trimming took off 2 bases at V and 2 bases at J, with 7 bases between the two ends. The CDR3 is made up of 13 amino acids. CDR1 and CDR2 (germline): SGDLS, YYNGEE. The CDR3 region has the DNA TGTGCCAGCAGCGTCCAAAGTAACACTGAAGCTTTCTTT. It yields the protein CASSVQSNTEAFF.

This clone appeared a few times. This chain connects TRBV7-2 to TRBJ2-4; TRBD1 aligns across 8 bases. The CDR3 extends over 15 amino acids. Germline values: CDR1 SGHTA, CDR2 FQGNSA. J gave up 7 bases and V 0 bases, and 5 bases lay outside the gene matches. This CDR3 reads CASSLADRAENIQYF. In DNA form, the CDR3 reads TGTGCCAGCAGCTTAGCGGACAGGGCAGAGAACATTCAGTACTTC.

The V gene is TRBV10-2, the J gene TRBJ2-7; 8 bases agree with TRBD2. Germline V gene lookup returns CDR1 WSHSY and CDR2 SAAADI. The CDR3 has 13 residues. With V trimmed by 11 bases and J by 4 bases, 10 bases remained unmatched. The CDR3 DNA is TGCGCCGCGATCGGGGGGGCCCAGTACGAGCAGTACTTC. The encoded protein is CAAIGGAQYEQYF.

V and J are TRBV5-1 and TRBJ2-7; no reliable D call. Germline assignment: CDR1 SGHRS and CDR2 YFSETQ. The CDR3 covers 11 residues. V was trimmed by 8 bases and J by 0 bases, leaving 6 bases between them. CDR3 residues: CASRSSYEQYF. CDR3 nucleotides: TGCGCCAGTAGGAGCTCCTACGAGCAGTACTTC. The full variable domain, rest sourced from reference TRBV5-1 and TRBJ2-7, is KAGVTQTPRYLIKTRGQQVTLSCSPISGHRSVSWYQQTPGQGLQFLFEYFSETQRNKGNFPGRFSGRQFSNSRSEMNVSTLELGDSALYLCASRSSYEQYFGPGTRLTVT.

Turning to this clone: At one end the junction does not follow the germline gene, possibly because of a read error. This chain uses TRBV5-6 with TRBJ2-5; 7 nucleotides line up with TRBD1. The CDR3 contains 14 residues. The germline gives CDR1 SGHDT, CDR2 YYEEEE. CDR3 DNA sequence: TGTGCCAGCAGCTTACCGGGACAGCGAAGTAAATTGGACTTC. Translated: CASSLPGQRSKLDF.

This clone has more than one count but fewer than ten. The chain joins TRBV7-2 to TRBJ2-5, with D possibly called TRBD1 or TRBD2 (5 bases each). Trimming shortened V by 5 bases and J by 4 bases, and 11 bases separated the two germline ends. The length of the CDR3 is 13 residues. Germline loops: CDR1 SGHTA, CDR2 FQGNSA. The DNA of the CDR3 is TGTGCCAGCAGCCCGAGTGGGGGAGAGACCCAGTACTTC. It specifies CASSPSGGETQYF.

The chain links TRBV6-6 to TRBJ2-7; 7 positions agree with TRBD1. CDR1 and CDR2 from the germline V gene are MNHNY and SVGAGI (reference sequence). The CDR3 is 14 residues long. The V segment lost 0 bases and the J segment 1 base; nucleotides outside the gene matches: 0. The chain's CDR3 is CASSYSDRSYEQYF. The CDR3 DNA reads as TGTGCCAGCAGTTACTCGGACAGGTCCTACGAGCAGTACTTC.

The count of this clone is one. The V gene is TRBV5-8, the J gene TRBJ2-3, with D perhaps matching TRBD2 (6 bases). Per the germline V gene, CDR1 is SGHTS and CDR2 is YDEGEE. V lost 4 bases and J 1 base, leaving 13 bases between the germline ends. This CDR3 spans 15 amino acids. CDR3 nucleotide sequence: TGTGCCAGCAGCCTACTGGGGGGTGGCACAGATACGCAGTATTTT. It yields the protein CASSLLGGGTDTQYF. Supplemented by reference TRBV5-8 and TRBJ2-3, the full variable domain reads EAGVTQSPTHLIKTRGQQATLRCSPISGHTSVYWYQQALGLGLQFLLWYDEGEERNRGNFPPRFSGRQFPNYSSELNVNALELEDSALYLCASSLLGGGTDTQYFGPGTRLTVL.

This clone showed up just once. The chain joins TRBV11-2 to TRBJ2-7; tentatively, D is TRBD2 (5 bases). Germline V lookup: CDR1 SGHAT, CDR2 FQNNGV. Between the trimmed V and J ends, which lost 0 bases and 1 base, there was a span of 10 bases. The CDR3 covers 15 residues. CDR3 nucleotide sequence: TGTGCCAGCAGCTTAGATTCGGGAACATCCTACGAGCAGTACTTC. Translated, it gives CASSLDSGTSYEQYF. The variable domain in full, completed from reference TRBV11-2 and TRBJ2-7, reads EAGVAQSPRYKIIEKRQSVAFWCNPISGHATLYWYQQILGQGPKLLIQFQNNGVVDDSQLPKDRFSAERLKGVDSTLKIQPAKLEDSAVYLCASSLDSGTSYEQYFGPGTRLTVT.

This clone came up once. The chain links TRBV27 to TRBJ1-5; D possibly corresponds to TRBD1 (6 bases). There are 14 residues in the CDR3. Germline CDR1 MNHEY, CDR2 SMNVEV (reference sequence). V was pared by 6 bases and J by 10 bases, with 19 bases between. DNA for the CDR3: TGTGCCAGCAGCCGGACAGACGACCTCTTACCCCAGCATTTT. The encoded protein is CASSRTDDLLPQHF.

The chain has TRBV7-6 and TRBJ2-1; 13 bases fit TRBD2. CDR3 length equals 16 residues. V shed 1 base and J 6 bases; nucleotides not matched to a gene: 3. Germline assignment: CDR1 SGHVS and CDR2 FNYEAQ. CDR3 amino acids: CASSLVGTSGVNEQFF. The CDR3 DNA reads TGTGCCAGCAGCTTAGTGGGGACTAGCGGGGTCAATGAGCAGTTCTTC.

J is TRBJ2-1 and V is TRBV28; D remains unclear. V was trimmed by 3 bases and J by 10 bases, leaving 7 bases between them. This CDR3 contains 11 residues. CDR1 is MDHEN, CDR2 SYDVKM, per germline. This chain's CDR3 is CASSFRQEQFF. DNA of the CDR3: TGTGCCAGCAGTTTTCGGCAGGAGCAGTTCTTC.

V and J are TRBV6-6 and TRBJ2-3; 11 bases match TRBD2. CDR1 is MNHNY, CDR2 SVGAGI, per germline (reference sequence). The CDR3 sequence is 16 residues long. V shed 8 bases and J 0 bases; nucleotides not matched to a gene: 7. CDR3 sequence reads: CASVLASGGSTDTQYF. The CDR3 bases are TGTGCCAGCGTCCTGGCTAGCGGGGGGAGCACAGATACGCAGTATTTT.

The V gene is TRBV10-3, the J gene TRBJ1-1; no firm D call. The CDR3 totals 14 residues. Germline CDR1 is ENHRY and CDR2 is SYGVKD. Deletions cut 1 base from V and 1 base from J, with 7 bases between. CDR3 in DNA: TGTGCCATCAGTGAGTTTTCCAGGAACACTGAAGCTTTCTTT. Translation gives CAISEFSRNTEAFF.

The CDR3 protein is CASSGGQSTDTQYF. CDR3 sequence (DNA): TGCGCCAGCAGCGGCGGACAGAGCACAGATACGCAGTATTTT. This chain links TRBV5-1 with TRBJ2-3; D might be TRBD1 (6 bases). CDR3 length equals 14 residues. Germline CDR1 and CDR2: SGHRS and YFSETQ. V was pared by 4 bases and J by 0 bases, with 9 bases between.

This rearrangement joins TRBV5-6 to TRBJ1-1; no firm D call. This CDR3 region has 13 residues. The V end was cut by 4 bases, the J end by 1 base, with 8 bases between. Germline V lookup: CDR1 SGHDT, CDR2 YYEEEE. The CDR3 DNA reads as TGTGCCAGCAGCCCCGAACGGAACACTGAAGCTTTCTTT. Translation: CASSPERNTEAFF.

The V call is TRBV6-6, the J call TRBJ2-2; a weak D match, TRBD2 (5 bases). The germline CDR1 and CDR2 sequences are MNHNY and SVGAGI (reference sequence). The CDR3 length is 15 residues. V lost 1 base, J lost 4 bases, and 10 bases lay in between. CDR3 sequence: CASSYLTGVTGELFF. The CDR3 nucleotides read TGTGCCAGCAGTTACTTAACCGGGGTCACCGGGGAGCTGTTTTTT.